The next 24 T cell receptor beta chains were all read from a single sample in a study of cytomegalovirus exposure and HLA in healthy donors. Researchers ran the PCR with 60 Vbeta and 13 Jbeta primers. Here immunoSEQ multiplex PCR was the method, and the copy in TCRdb shows in-frame clones only, minus some. The sample includes 120,000 or so clones, under 90% seen only once; the top ten take roughly 3.7%. Input material: PBMCs. These receptor sequences come from a middle-aged woman in good health and CMV-seropositive.

The chain carries TRBV5-4 and TRBJ2-1, with TRBD2 matching 7 bases. CDR3 size: 15 residues. The germline gives CDR1 SGHNT, CDR2 YYREEE (reference sequence). The V and J ends lost 4 bases and 8 bases, in that order; junction bases with no gene match: 12. The CDR3 DNA follows: TGTGCCAGCAGCCCAGGACTAGGGAGGCTTGATGAGCAGTTCTTC. Encoded protein: CASSPGLGRLDEQFF.

CDR3 sequence reads: CASSDIQGPAIAFF. The DNA of the CDR3 is TGCGCCAGCAGCGATATACAGGGTCCCGCGATAGCTTTCTTT. The chain links TRBV5-1 to TRBJ1-1; perhaps TRBD1 as D (6 bases). Trimming cost V 4 bases and J 10 bases, with 20 bases left between them. This CDR3 region has 14 residues. Germline CDR1 is SGHRS and CDR2 is YFSETQ.

The rearrangement uses TRBV18 and TRBJ1-1; 7 bases align to TRBD1. V lost 3 bases and J lost 3; bases outside the gene matches: 4. This CDR3 spans 14 amino acids. CDR1 is KGHSH, CDR2 LQKENI, per germline. Here the CDR3 DNA reads TGTGCCAGCTCACCCCTAGACAGGGACACTGAAGCTTTCTTT. It codes for CASSPLDRDTEAFF. The full variable domain, with the rest looked up from reference TRBV18 and TRBJ1-1, is NAGVMQNPRHLVRRRGQEARLRCSPMKGHSHVYWYRQLPEEGLKFMVYLQKENIIDESGMPKERFSAEFPKEGPSILRIQQVVRGDSAAYFCASSPLDRDTEAFFGQGTRLTVV.

The CDR3 region has the DNA TGCAGCGTTGCAGGGAATCTGAACACTGAAGCTTTCTTT. Translating it yields CSVAGNLNTEAFF. The chain joins TRBV29-1 to TRBJ1-1; D possibly corresponds to TRBD1 (5 bases). The germline V and J ends were trimmed by 4 bases and 0 bases, with 9 bases remaining between them. Germline V CDR1 and CDR2: SQVTM, ANQGSEA. The CDR3 covers 13 residues.

Only one count was recorded for this clone. J is TRBJ1-1 and V is TRBV12-2. TRBV12-2 is assigned pseudogene status. CDR3 size: 13 residues. CDR3 region: CASRLRVITEAFF. The CDR3 nucleotides are TGTGCAAGTCGCTTGAGGGTGATTACTGAAGCTTTCTTT.

The rearrangement uses TRBV5-6 and TRBJ2-7; 10 bases agree with TRBD2. The germline V gene has CDR1 SGHDT and CDR2 YYEEEE. This CDR3 has 15 amino acids. With V trimmed by 0 bases and J by 2 bases, 2 bases remained unmatched. The CDR3 spells CASSLGTSGAYEQYF. As DNA, the CDR3 is TGTGCCAGCAGCTTGGGGACTAGCGGCGCCTACGAGCAGTACTTC.

This chain uses TRBV21-1 with TRBJ2-1; TRBD2 is the table's D call and was not checked against the DNA. TRBV21-1 corresponds to a pseudogene. The CDR3 is 12 amino acids. This chain's CDR3 is CASSRGGEEQFF. The CDR3 nucleotides are TGTGCCAGCAGCAGGGGGGGGGAAGAGCAGTTCTTC.

This chain links TRBV2 with TRBJ1-5; D not resolved. Germline CDR1 SNHLY, CDR2 FYNNEI. CDR3 length: 13 amino acids. V was cut by 2 bases and J by 6 bases, with 8 bases left in between. The CDR3 DNA reads as TGTGCCAGCAGTGAATCCCCTTTTCAGCCCCAGCATTTT. Its translation: CASSESPFQPQHF. Based on the CDR3 plus reference TRBV2 and TRBJ1-5, the full variable domain is EPEVTQTPSHQVTQMGQEVILRCVPISNHLYFYWYRQILGQKVEFLVSFYNNEISEKSEIFDDQFSVERPDGSNFTLKIRSTKLEDSAMYFCASSESPFQPQHFGDGTRLSIL.

The chain carries TRBV5-1 and TRBJ1-1; the D gene is possibly TRBD1 (5 bases). Germline V lookup: CDR1 SGHRS, CDR2 YFSETQ. Trimming stripped 4 bases from V and 6 bases from J, with 10 bases between. The CDR3 extends over 12 amino acids. The CDR3 sequence is CASSGTGSEAFF. The DNA for the CDR3 is TGCGCCAGCAGCGGAACAGGCTCTGAAGCTTTCTTT.

The V and J genes are TRBV30 and TRBJ2-1, with 7 positions matching TRBD1. The CDR3 is 16 residues long. Germline loops: CDR1 GTSNPN, CDR2 SVGIG (reference sequence). V lost 0 bases and J lost 4; bases outside the gene matches: 9. CDR3 sequence reads: CAWSVASGGYYNEQFF. In DNA form, the CDR3 reads TGTGCCTGGAGTGTAGCATCAGGGGGTTATTACAATGAGCAGTTCTTC.

With regard to this clone: At one of its ends the junction is not consistent with the germline gene, which may arise from a read error. The chain carries TRBV28 and TRBJ2-2; TRBD2 might be the D (5 bases). Germline V lookup: CDR1 MDHEN, CDR2 SYDVKM. This CDR3 spans 13 amino acids. The CDR3 loop reads CASSPPVTGELLF. In DNA form, the CDR3 reads TGTGCCAGCAGTCCCCCTGTCACCGGGGAGCTGCTTTTT.

This CDR3 is CASSLRGQGVENTIYF. In DNA, the CDR3 is TGTGCCAGCAGCTTAAGGGGACAGGGTGTTGAAAACACCATATATTTT. The chain is built from TRBV7-9 and TRBJ1-3, with 9 bases that match TRBD1. V was pared by 2 bases and J by 6 bases, with 8 bases of the junction left unmatched. The CDR3 totals 16 residues. Germline CDR1 SEHNR, CDR2 FQNEAQ (reference sequence).

The chain employs TRBV5-5 and TRBJ2-5, with a possible D match to TRBD2 (6 bases). Germline CDR1 and CDR2: SGHKS and YYEKEE (reference sequence). V lost 2 bases, J lost 7 bases, and 12 bases lay in between. CDR3 length: 13 amino acids. CDR3 sequence reads: CASSFGTAGTQYF. In nucleotides, the CDR3 is TGTGCCAGCAGCTTCGGAACAGCGGGGACCCAGTACTTC.

The V call is TRBV9, the J call TRBJ2-5; 12 nucleotides match TRBD1. From germline, CDR1 is SGDLS and CDR2 YYNGEE. This CDR3 comprises 18 residues. With V trimmed by 0 bases and J by 1 base, 7 bases remained unmatched. The chain's CDR3 is CASSVAGQGAVGQETQYF. The CDR3 DNA reads as TGTGCCAGCAGCGTAGCGGGACAGGGGGCGGTTGGCCAAGAGACCCAGTACTTC.

The V and J genes are TRBV18 and TRBJ2-7; 7 positions agree with TRBD1. V shed 3 bases and J 3 bases; nucleotides not matched to a gene: 5. Germline CDR1 is KGHSH and CDR2 is LQKENI. This CDR3 has 14 residues. CDR3 DNA: TGTGCCAGCTCACCGACAGGGAAAGGCTACGAGCAGTACTTC. This codes for CASSPTGKGYEQYF. The full variable domain, its missing parts supplied by reference TRBV18 and TRBJ2-7, is NAGVMQNPRHLVRRRGQEARLRCSPMKGHSHVYWYRQLPEEGLKFMVYLQKENIIDESGMPKERFSAEFPKEGPSILRIQQVVRGDSAAYFCASSPTGKGYEQYFGPGTRLTVT.

The genes are TRBV29-1 and TRBJ2-1, with TRBD2 matching 13 bases. The CDR3 consists of 15 residues. CDR1 and CDR2 from the germline V gene are SQVTM and ANQGSEA. V was pared by 7 bases and J by 9 bases, with 12 bases of the junction left unmatched. CDR3 DNA sequence: TGCAGCGCTAAACCTGGACTAGCGGGAGCGGTTGAGCAGTTCTTC. It yields the protein CSAKPGLAGAVEQFF.

The CDR3 bases are TGTGCCAGCAGCACCACTAGCTCCTACGAGCAGTACTTC. Protein product: CASSTTSSYEQYF. This chain connects TRBV11-2 to TRBJ2-7, with a tentative D call TRBD2 (5 bases). V dropped 5 bases and J dropped 0 bases, with 8 bases sitting between them. The CDR3 length is 13 residues. Germline V gene lookup returns CDR1 SGHAT and CDR2 FQNNGV. The variable domain in full, with the rest retrieved from reference TRBV11-2 and TRBJ2-7, is EAGVAQSPRYKIIEKRQSVAFWCNPISGHATLYWYQQILGQGPKLLIQFQNNGVVDDSQLPKDRFSAERLKGVDSTLKIQPAKLEDSAVYLCASSTTSSYEQYFGPGTRLTVT.

The chain carries TRBV18 and TRBJ1-4; 7 bases match TRBD1. Germline CDR1 is KGHSH and CDR2 is LQKENI. This CDR3 contains 15 residues. After removal of 6 bases from V and 7 bases from J, the junction contained 11 bases not matched to a gene. CDR3 sequence (DNA): TGTGCCAGCTCGCTAGATCCGCAGGGGGTTGAAAAACTGTTTTTT. Its translation is CASSLDPQGVEKLFF. Full variable domain (rest looked up from reference TRBV18 and TRBJ1-4): NAGVMQNPRHLVRRRGQEARLRCSPMKGHSHVYWYRQLPEEGLKFMVYLQKENIIDESGMPKERFSAEFPKEGPSILRIQQVVRGDSAAYFCASSLDPQGVEKLFFGSGTQLSVL.

The rearrangement links TRBV7-8 to TRBJ1-1, with no clear D. Germline V gene lookup returns CDR1 SGHVS and CDR2 FQNEAQ. With 2 bases removed from V and 4 bases from J, the gap between germline ends came to 14 bases. CDR3 length equals 15 residues. CDR3 coding DNA: TGTGCCAGCAGCTTATCTCGGGCGGGGAGCACTGAAGCTTTCTTT. As protein: CASSLSRAGSTEAFF. Together with reference TRBV7-8 and TRBJ1-1, the CDR3 gives the full variable domain: GAGVSQSPRYKVAKRGQDVALRCDPISGHVSLFWYQQALGQGPEFLTYFQNEAQLDKSGLPSDRFFAERPEGSVSTLKIQRTQQEDSAVYLCASSLSRAGSTEAFFGQGTRLTVV.

This sequence joins TRBV6-6 and TRBJ2-2, with D perhaps TRBD2 (6 bases). The V end was cut by 11 bases, the J end by 3 bases, with 16 bases between. Germline V gives CDR1 MNHNY, CDR2 SVGAGI (reference sequence). This CDR3 contains 14 residues. CDR3 sequence: CAGRRRVDTGELFF. The CDR3 DNA reads as TGTGCCGGCCGTCGGAGGGTTGACACCGGGGAGCTGTTTTTT.

The rearrangement links TRBV11-2 to TRBJ2-7; 12 positions agree with TRBD2. V trimming: 6 bases; J trimming: 3 bases; junction bases outside the gene matches: 3. CDR1 is SGHAT and CDR2 is FQNNGV in the germline V gene. The CDR3 runs 14 residues. The CDR3 DNA is TGTGCCAGCAGGAGACTAGCGGGAGACTACGAGCAGTACTTC. It is translated as CASRRLAGDYEQYF.

V gene TRBV7-2 combines with J gene TRBJ2-3, with 9 bases lining up with TRBD1. This CDR3 region has 17 residues. The ends lost 4 bases at V and 4 bases at J; junction bases unmatched: 12. The V gene's germline CDR1 is SGHTA and CDR2 FQGNSA. The CDR3 nucleotides are TGTGCCAGCAGCTCCTCCGGGACAGGGCTTAAAGCAGATACGCAGTATTTT. Its protein product is CASSSSGTGLKADTQYF.

In nucleotides, the CDR3 is TGTGCCAGCATGGGCGGGAGGGGAGAGACCCAGTACTTC. Its translation is CASMGGRGETQYF. This rearrangement joins TRBV2 to TRBJ2-5; TRBD2 agrees at 9 bases. Germline V gene sequence: CDR1 SNHLY, CDR2 FYNNEI. The CDR3 contains 13 residues. Germline trimming cut 7 bases from V and 4 bases from J; bases unmatched to any gene: 4.

The chain carries TRBV21-1 and TRBJ1-1. TRBV21-1 is noted as a pseudogene. The CDR3 is made up of 17 amino acids. The CDR3 loop reads CASSTPREGSTVSGAFF. The CDR3 coding sequence is TGTGCCAGCAGCACCCCCCGCGAGGGCAGCACCGTCTCTGGAGCTTTCTTT.